This T cell receptor beta chain was retrieved from a study of molecular identifiers for immune sequencing clone quantification. V dropped 6 bases and J dropped 0 bases, with 18 bases sitting between them. Looked up from germline, CDR1 is SEHNR and CDR2 is FQNEAQ (reference sequence). This CDR3 is built from 17 residues. Naive CD8 T cells were FACS-sorted by CD8+CD4-CCR7+CD45RA+ markers. TCRdb independently ran MiXCR on the PCR reads; one entry per CDR3 protein. This repertoire shows about 640,000 distinct CDR3 sequences, 20% found once; its top ten account for around 0.86%. This clonotype has a count of ten or more.

J is TRBJ1-5 and V is TRBV7-9, with D perhaps matching TRBD1 (5 bases). The receptor's source is a human donor in good health. Some libraries in this study had Jurkat cell RNA spiked in. Sequencing was done on a sample of naive CD8+ T cells from blood, with Jurkat cell RNA spiked in. Subset meaning: FACS-sorted CD8+CD4-CCR7+CD45RA+ naive T cells. The CDR3 DNA follows: TGTGCCAGCAGTTCAGCCGGGGGACCTTATAGCAATCAGCCCCAGCATTTT. It specifies CASSSAGGPYSNQPQHF.